This TCR beta chain was documented in a study of CD8+CD57+ T cells in acquired aplastic anemia. The template used for profiling TCR beta VDJ and CDR3 was genomic DNA. MiXCR was run by TCRdb on the reads, yielding one entry per CDR3 protein. The sample has about 95,000 distinct CDR3 sequences, approximately 73% seen once. This clonotype was recorded a few times. Patients picked for sequencing had shown CD8+CD57+ cell expansion detected by flow cytometry. Untreated patients provided the blood samples, with no therapy given before sampling. Germline V gene data show CDR1 as LNHDA and CDR2 as SQIVND (reference sequence). V was clipped by 3 bases and J by 3 bases; unmatched bases: 2. The CDR3 length is 13 residues.

Sequencing was carried out using sorted CD4+, CD8+, or CD8+CD57+ T cells (not recorded which) from PBMCs. The rearrangement joins TRBV19 to TRBJ2-7; 7 bases are a match to TRBD1. The clonotype originates from a human donor with aplastic anemia. In nucleotides, the CDR3 is TGTGCCAGTAGTATGGGACAGATCTACGAGCAGTACTTC. Protein sequence: CASSMGQIYEQYF.